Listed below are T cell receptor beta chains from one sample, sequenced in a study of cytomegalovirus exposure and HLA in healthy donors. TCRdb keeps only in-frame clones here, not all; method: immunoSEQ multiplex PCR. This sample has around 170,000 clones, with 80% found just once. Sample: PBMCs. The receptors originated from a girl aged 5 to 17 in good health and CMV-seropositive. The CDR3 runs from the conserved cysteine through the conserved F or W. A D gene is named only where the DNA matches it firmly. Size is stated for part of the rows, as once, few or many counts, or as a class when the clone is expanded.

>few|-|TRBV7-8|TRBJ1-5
TGTGCCAGCAGCTTGGTACGGGAAATAATCGAAGGTCAGCCCCAGCATTTT
CASSLVREIIEGQPQHF
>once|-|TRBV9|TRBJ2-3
TGTGCCAGCAGCGTAGTGGGGAGAACAGATACGCAGTATTTT
CASSVVGRTDTQYF
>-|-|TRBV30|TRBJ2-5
TGTGCCTGGAGCGGACTTATCGAGACCCAGTACTTC
CAWSGLIETQYF
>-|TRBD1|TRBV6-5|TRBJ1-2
TGTGCCAGCAGTTACTTGGACAGGGAAGTTTACTATGGCTACACCTTC
CASSYLDREVYYGYTF
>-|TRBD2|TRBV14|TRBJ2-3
TGTGCCAGCAGCCAAGGGACTAGCTTTTCAGATACGCAGTATTTT
CASSQGTSFSDTQYF
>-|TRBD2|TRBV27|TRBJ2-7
TGTGCCAGCAGTCTGAAAGCGGGAATATTCAACGAGCAGTACTTC
CASSLKAGIFNEQYF
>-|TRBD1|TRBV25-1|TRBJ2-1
TGTGCCAGCAGTGAGCCGGGACAGGGGTACAATGAGCAGTTCTTC
CASSEPGQGYNEQFF
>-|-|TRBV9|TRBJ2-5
TGTGCCAGCAGCGTAGCGAGTAGCGGTGGGAAAGAGACCCAGTACTTC
CASSVASSGGKETQYF
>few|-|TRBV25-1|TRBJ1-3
TGTGCCAGCGGCGGATTTGGAAACACCATATATTTT
CASGGFGNTIYF
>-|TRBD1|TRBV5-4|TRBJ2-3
TGTGCCAGCAGCGCCGGACAGGCTACAGATACGCAGTATTTT
CASSAGQATDTQYF
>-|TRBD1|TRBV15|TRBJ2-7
TGTGCCACCAGCGAAGGGACAGGGGGTACCTACGAGCAGTACTTC
CATSEGTGGTYEQYF
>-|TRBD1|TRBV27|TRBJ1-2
TGTGCCAGCAGTCTACAGGGGGGGGATGGCTACACCTTC
CASSLQGGDGYTF
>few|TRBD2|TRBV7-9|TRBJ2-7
TGTGCCAGCAGCTTCCCGGGACTAGCGGGGGATTCCTACGAGCAGTACTTC
CASSFPGLAGDSYEQYF
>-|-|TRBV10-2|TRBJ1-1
TGCGCCAGCAGACAGATCGGGGGGAACACTGAAGCTTTCTTT
CASRQIGGNTEAFF
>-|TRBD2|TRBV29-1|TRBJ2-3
TGCAGCGTTGCGCTAGCGGGAGAAGCTGAGACAGATACGCAGTATTTT
CSVALAGEAETDTQYF
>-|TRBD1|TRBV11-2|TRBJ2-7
TGTGCCAGCAGCTGGGGGACAGGGTATGAGTACTTC
CASSWGTGYEYF
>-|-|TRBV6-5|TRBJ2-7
TGTGCCAGCAGTTACTCCGGGAGCTCCTACGAGCAGTACTTC
CASSYSGSSYEQYF
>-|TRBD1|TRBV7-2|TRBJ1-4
TGTGCCAGCAGCGAGTGGACAGGGATGGATGAAAAACTGTTTTTT
CASSEWTGMDEKLFF
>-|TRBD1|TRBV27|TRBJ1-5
TGTGCCAGCAGTTGGACCGGGACAGGGAGCAATCAGCCCCAGCATTTT
CASSWTGTGSNQPQHF
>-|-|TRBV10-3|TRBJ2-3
TGTGCCATCAGTGAGTCAGGGAGCGTAGTCACGAATACGCAGTATTTT
CAISESGSVVTNTQYF
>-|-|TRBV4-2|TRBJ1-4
TGTGCCAGCAGCCAAGAATTGGTATCGGGGAAACTGTTTTTT
CASSQELVSGKLFF
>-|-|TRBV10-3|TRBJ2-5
TGTGCCATCAGTGCCCTAGCCCAAGAGACCCAGTACTTC
CAISALAQETQYF
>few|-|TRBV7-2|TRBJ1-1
TGTGCCAGCAGGACACAGGCGCTTGACACTGAAGCTTTCTTT
CASRTQALDTEAFF
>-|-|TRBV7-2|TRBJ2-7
TGTGCCAGCAGCCCCGACAGGACTAGATCCTACGAGCAGTACTTC
CASSPDRTRSYEQYF
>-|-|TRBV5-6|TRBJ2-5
TGTGCCAGCAGCTTGGCTTATACTGAGACCCAGTACTTC
CASSLAYTETQYF
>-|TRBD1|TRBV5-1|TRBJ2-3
TGCGCCAGCAGCTTGGCCAGGGCAGGGGGCCAAGATACGCAGTATTTT
CASSLARAGGQDTQYF
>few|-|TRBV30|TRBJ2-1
TGTGCCTGGAGTACATTTAATGAGCAGTTCTTC
CAWSTFNEQFF
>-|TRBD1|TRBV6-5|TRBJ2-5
TGTGCCAGCAGTTACAGTCTCGGGACAGGGGAAGAGACCCAGTACTTC
CASSYSLGTGEETQYF
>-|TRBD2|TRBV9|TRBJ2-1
TGTGCCAGCAGCGTACCTCCCCGGACTAGCGGCTACAATGAGCAGTTCTTC
CASSVPPRTSGYNEQFF
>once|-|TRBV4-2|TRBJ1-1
TGTGCCAGCAGGGACGGGGGGGGGAACACTGAAGCTTTCTTT
CASRDGGGNTEAFF
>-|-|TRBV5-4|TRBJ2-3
TGTGCCAGCAGCTTGCAGGGGCGGACAGATACGCAGTATTTT
CASSLQGRTDTQYF
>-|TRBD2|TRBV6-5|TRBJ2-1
TGTGCCAGCAAGCGGGGGGACTACAATGAGCAGTTCTTC
CASKRGDYNEQFF
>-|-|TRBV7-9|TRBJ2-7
TGTGCCAGCAGCCCTAAGGGCTTCGGGAACTACGAGCAGTACTTC
CASSPKGFGNYEQYF
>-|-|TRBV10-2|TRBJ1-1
TGCGCCACGGGGGGAGCGAACACTGAAGCTTTCTTT
CATGGANTEAFF
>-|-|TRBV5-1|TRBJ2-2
TGCGCCAGCAGCTTGGCTCCCCCCGGGGAGCTGTTTTTT
CASSLAPPGELFF
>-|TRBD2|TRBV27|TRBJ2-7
TGTGCCAGCAGTTTAGGAGCGGGAGGTCGCTCCTACGAGCAGTACTTC
CASSLGAGGRSYEQYF
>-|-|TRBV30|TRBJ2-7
TGTGCCTGGAGTGTAATTATCCGAGCCTACGAGCAGTACTTC
CAWSVIIRAYEQYF
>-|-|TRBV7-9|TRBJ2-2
TGTGCCAGCAGCCCCTCACTGGTCGCCGGGGAGCTGTTTTTT
CASSPSLVAGELFF
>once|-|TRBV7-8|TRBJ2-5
TGTGCCAGCAGCTTAGCCGGGAACCAAGAGACCCAGTACTTC
CASSLAGNQETQYF
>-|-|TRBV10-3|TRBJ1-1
TGTGCCATCAGTGGGGAGGGGACATTTGAAGCTTTCTTT
CAISGEGTFEAFF
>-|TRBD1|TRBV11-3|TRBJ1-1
TGTGCCAGCAGCTTATCCTGGGACAGCGCTCAAGCTTTCTTT
CASSLSWDSAQAFF
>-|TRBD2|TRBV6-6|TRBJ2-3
TGTGCCAGCAGTTCCGGGAGGGCAGATACGCAGTATTTT
CASSSGRADTQYF
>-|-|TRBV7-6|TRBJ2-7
TGTGCCAGCAGCTCCCTTCACGAGCAGTACTTC
CASSSLHEQYF
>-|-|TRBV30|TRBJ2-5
TGTGCCTGGAGTGTGTTTCCTCAAGAGACCCAGTACTTC
CAWSVFPQETQYF
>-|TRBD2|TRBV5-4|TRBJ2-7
TGTGCCAGCAGCTTGGGACTAGCGGGAGGCTACGAGCAGTACTTC
CASSLGLAGGYEQYF
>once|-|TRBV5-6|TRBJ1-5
TGTGCCAGCAGCTTGCTCGGGATCCAGCCCCAGCATTTT
CASSLLGIQPQHF
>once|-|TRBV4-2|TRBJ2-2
TGTGCCAGCAGCCTCGTTGGGCAGGGGACGTACACCGGGGAGCTGTTTTTT
CASSLVGQGTYTGELFF
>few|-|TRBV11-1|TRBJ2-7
TGTGCCAGCAGCTTGGACAGTCCAGACTACGAGCAGTACTTC
CASSLDSPDYEQYF